Below, 27 T cell receptor beta chains from the same sample are listed, as sequenced in a study of blood T cell repertoires in COVID-19. The method was immunoSEQ multiplex PCR; TCRdb's version includes in-frame clones alone and lacks a portion of them. The repertoire consists of 95,000 to 150,000 clones, with 85% occurring once and the leading ten covering 27%. Sequenced input: peripheral blood. Receptors were obtained from a woman of 80 years or more with acute or convalescent COVID-19.

The chain combines TRBV2 with TRBJ1-6, with 8 bases that match TRBD1. Germline V gives CDR1 SNHLY, CDR2 FYNNEI. The CDR3 contains 14 residues. The V and J ends lost 3 bases and 8 bases, in that order; junction bases with no gene match: 3. The CDR3 loop reads CASSDRDRYSPLHF. The CDR3, as DNA: TGTGCCAGCAGTGACCGGGACAGGTATTCACCCCTCCACTTT.

The V and J genes are TRBV29-1 and TRBJ2-2; 10 bases match TRBD1. Germline V lookup: CDR1 SQVTM, CDR2 ANQGSEA. CDR3 size: 16 residues. The V gene end was trimmed by 1 base and the J gene end by 7 bases; junction bases not matched to a gene: 9. Here the CDR3 DNA reads TGCAGCGTTGAAGCCACCGGGACAGGGGTCGTCGGGGAGCTGTTTTTT. This encodes CSVEATGTGVVGELFF.

This clone was found a few times. This rearrangement joins TRBV27 to TRBJ1-5; no reliable D call. Per germline, CDR1 MNHEY and CDR2 SMNVEV (reference sequence). Deletions cut 5 bases from V and 4 bases from J, with 9 bases between. The CDR3 length is 13 residues. This CDR3 reads CASSNSLNQPQHF. Here the CDR3 DNA reads TGTGCCAGCAGTAACAGCTTAAATCAGCCCCAGCATTTT.

The chain employs TRBV28 and TRBJ1-5, with D possibly being TRBD1 (5 bases). The CDR3 loop spans 15 amino acids. The V gene's germline CDR1 is MDHEN and CDR2 SYDVKM. Trimming took 6 bases from V and 2 from J, leaving 14 bases between them. Here the CDR3 DNA reads TGTGCCAGCAGGAGGGGAGGCGGCGGCAATCAGCCCCAGCATTTT. Its protein is CASRRGGGGNQPQHF. Variable domain in full (rest from reference TRBV28 and TRBJ1-5): DVKVTQSSRYLVKRTGEKVFLECVQDMDHENMFWYRQDPGLGLRLIYFSYDVKMKEKGDIPEGYSVSREKKERFSLILESASTNQTSMYLCASRRGGGGNQPQHFGDGTRLSIL.

This clone has a handful of counts. The V gene is TRBV3-1 (or the pseudogene TRBV3-2), the J gene TRBJ1-5; TRBD1 is a possible D gene (5 bases). The ends were cut back, 8 bases at V and 3 bases at J, with 17 bases in the middle. CDR3 length equals 15 residues. The germline CDR1 and CDR2 sequences are LGHDT and YNNKEL (reference sequence). The CDR3 coding sequence is TGTGCCAGCGATCCGGACACGATGTCCAATCAGCCCCAGCATTTT. Its translation: CASDPDTMSNQPQHF.

This chain links TRBV30 with TRBJ1-5; no clear D. The CDR3 sequence is 16 residues long. The V end lost 2 bases, the J end lost 0 bases, and 14 bases lay between the germline ends. The V gene's germline CDR1 is GTSNPN and CDR2 SVGIG (reference sequence). CDR3 loop: CAWSPSDGDSNQPQHF. For the CDR3, the DNA is TGTGCCTGGAGTCCTTCGGACGGGGATAGCAATCAGCCCCAGCATTTT.

V and J are TRBV12-3 or TRBV12-4 and TRBJ1-2; D is unclear. There are 13 residues in the CDR3. V gave up 2 bases and J gave up 6 bases, with 10 bases separating them. The CDR3 region is CASSLRRSHGYTF. In DNA, the CDR3 is TGTGCCAGCAGTTTAAGGAGATCTCATGGCTACACCTTC.

This rearrangement joins TRBV5-4 to TRBJ1-3; D not resolved. The CDR3 runs to 15 residues. Germline-derived CDR1 and CDR2 are SGHNT and YYREEE (reference sequence). V gave up 9 bases and J gave up 3 bases, with 19 bases separating them. The CDR3 protein is CATMLGSGRGNTIYF. CDR3 in DNA: TGTGCCACCATGCTCGGAAGCGGGCGTGGAAACACCATATATTTT. Full variable domain (rest looked up from reference TRBV5-4 and TRBJ1-3): ETGVTQSPTHLIKTRGQQVTLRCSSQSGHNTVSWYQQALGQGPQFIFQYYREEENGRGNFPPRFSGLQFPNYSSELNVNALELDDSALYLCATMLGSGRGNTIYFGEGSWLTVV.

The CDR3 protein is CASSVTGFYGYTF. The CDR3 nucleotides are TGTGCCAGCTCAGTGACAGGGTTCTATGGCTACACCTTC. The chain uses TRBV18 and TRBJ1-2; the match to TRBD1 covers 7 bases. This CDR3 region has 13 residues. Unmatched junction bases numbered 4, after V lost 5 bases and J lost 4 bases. Germline CDR1 KGHSH, CDR2 LQKENI.

The gene calls are TRBV7-9 and TRBJ1-2; D remains unclear. The CDR3 has 15 residues. In germline, CDR1 is SEHNR, CDR2 FQNEAQ (reference sequence). The germline V and J ends were trimmed by 4 bases and 3 bases, with 15 bases remaining between them. CDR3 sequence (DNA): TGTGCCAGCAGCTCTTTGGGTGGGAGGTACTATGGCTACACCTTC. It encodes CASSSLGGRYYGYTF.

The rearrangement joins TRBV2 to TRBJ1-1; 7 positions match TRBD1. V lost 7 bases to trimming and J lost 7 bases; unmatched junction nucleotides: 6. Germline values: CDR1 SNHLY, CDR2 FYNNEI. The CDR3 has 12 amino acids. This CDR3 reads CASKIGGFEAFF. Written as DNA, the CDR3 is TGTGCCAGCAAAATAGGGGGCTTTGAAGCTTTCTTT.

The chain couples TRBV15 to TRBJ1-5; no firm D call. CDR1 LNHNV and CDR2 YYDKDF come from the germline V gene (reference sequence). The CDR3 runs to 15 residues. Between the trimmed V and J ends, which lost 1 base and 1 base, there was a span of 8 bases. As DNA, the CDR3 is TGTGCCACCAGCAGAGGAGGAGCCAGCAATCAGCCCCAGCATTTT. Translating it yields CATSRGGASNQPQHF.

This clone appeared once. The J gene is TRBJ1-2, the V gene TRBV5-1; D unclear. The germline gives CDR1 SGHRS, CDR2 YFSETQ. The CDR3 sequence is 14 residues long. Trimming took off 3 bases at V and 6 bases at J, with 15 bases between the two ends. In nucleotides, the CDR3 is TGCGCCAGCAGCTCGGGCGGGCTTGGACATGGCTACACCTTC. It is translated as CASSSGGLGHGYTF.

V and J are TRBV5-4 and TRBJ2-1, with D possibly matching TRBD2 (5 bases). Germline V gives CDR1 SGHNT, CDR2 YYREEE (reference sequence). With 2 bases removed from V and 4 bases from J, the gap between germline ends came to 16 bases. There are 16 residues in the CDR3. CDR3 nucleotide sequence: TGTGCCAGCAGCTTAGAGGGAGCACAATCTTACAATGAGCAGTTCTTC. Its translation is CASSLEGAQSYNEQFF.

V gene TRBV3-1 (or the pseudogene TRBV3-2) combines with J gene TRBJ1-1; D might be TRBD1 (6 bases). This CDR3 has 14 amino acids. Germline loops: CDR1 LGHDT, CDR2 YNNKEL (reference sequence). V gave up 3 bases and J gave up 1 base, with 9 bases separating them. The CDR3 here is CASSQGAGNTEAFF. Written as DNA, the CDR3 is TGTGCCAGCAGCCAGGGGGCGGGGAACACTGAAGCTTTCTTT.

The V and J genes are TRBV19 and TRBJ1-5; no reliable D call. The CDR3 covers 12 residues. CDR1 and CDR2 (germline): LNHDA, SQIVND (reference sequence). Trimming cost V 5 bases and J 6 bases, with 8 bases left between them. In DNA form, the CDR3 reads TGTGCCAGTAGTCCGCAGTTTCAGCCCCAGCATTTT. Its protein product is CASSPQFQPQHF.

The chain has TRBV15 and TRBJ1-4; the D is unclear. Per the germline V gene, CDR1 is LNHNV and CDR2 is YYDKDF (reference sequence). V lost 2 bases, J lost 0 bases, and 7 bases lay in between. The CDR3 contains 15 residues. The CDR3 DNA sequence: TGTGCCACCAGCAGAAACACCGCAACTAATGAAAAACTGTTTTTT. Translating it yields CATSRNTATNEKLFF.

There are a few counts of this clone. The rearrangement links TRBV19 to TRBJ1-1, with D possibly matching TRBD1 (5 bases). From germline, CDR1 is LNHDA and CDR2 SQIVND (reference sequence). Trimming removed 3 bases from V and 1 base from J, with 15 bases in between. CDR3 length: 16 amino acids. The CDR3 loop reads CASSIPGGGENTEAFF. DNA of the CDR3: TGTGCCAGTAGTATCCCCGGGGGAGGAGAGAACACTGAAGCTTTCTTT.

The gene calls are TRBV6-5 and TRBJ1-2; the match to TRBD1 covers 8 bases. The CDR3 is made up of 13 amino acids. Germline CDR1 is MNHEY and CDR2 is SVGAGI. The V segment lost 7 bases and the J segment 2 bases; nucleotides outside the gene matches: 3. DNA for the CDR3: TGTGCCAGCACCCGGACAGGGAACTATGGCTACACCTTC. Its translation: CASTRTGNYGYTF.

Regarding this clone: The junction shows a germline mismatch at one end, possibly a read error. This chain joins TRBV5-1 and TRBJ2-1, with TRBD1 as a possible D gene (6 bases). This CDR3 is 15 amino acids long. Looked up from germline, CDR1 is SGHRS and CDR2 is YFSETQ. CDR3 nucleotide sequence: TGCGCCAGCAGTTTGGACAGATCGTCCTACAATGAGCAGTTCTTC. Translation gives CASSLDRSSYNEQFF.

The CDR3 loop is CASSQAGGNTEAFF. Written as DNA, the CDR3 is TGCGCCAGCAGCCAAGCAGGGGGTAACACTGAAGCTTTCTTT. This chain connects TRBV4-3 to TRBJ1-1, with 7 bases lining up with TRBD1. Germline values: CDR1 LGHNA, CDR2 YSLEER. V shed 1 base, J shed 2 bases, and the junction held 1 base outside the gene matches. This CDR3 comprises 14 residues.

This clone was detected only once. The rearrangement links TRBV7-9 to TRBJ1-2; no firm D call. The CDR3 totals 16 residues. The V end lost 1 base, the J end lost 5 bases, and 17 bases lay between the germline ends. Germline CDR1 and CDR2: SEHNR and FQNEAQ (reference sequence). The CDR3 spells CASSLVRETYRYGYTF. The CDR3 DNA reads as TGTGCCAGCAGCTTAGTTCGAGAGACCTACAGATATGGCTACACCTTC.

V usage is TRBV27 and J usage is TRBJ2-4; D gene uncertain. CDR1 is MNHEY and CDR2 is SMNVEV in the germline V gene (reference sequence). The CDR3 spans 14 residues. The V and J ends lost 5 bases and 3 bases respectively, with 11 bases between them. The CDR3: CASSPWSGKNIQYF. The CDR3 DNA follows: TGTGCCAGCAGTCCGTGGTCAGGCAAAAACATTCAGTACTTC.

This chain joins TRBV6-1 and TRBJ1-2, with 11 bases matching TRBD1. The CDR3 is made up of 15 amino acids. Germline CDR1 reads MNHNS; CDR2 reads SASEGT. V was clipped by 3 bases and J by 5 bases; unmatched bases: 5. In DNA, the CDR3 is TGTGCCAGCAGTGATCCCGGGACAGGGGGTTATGGCTACACCTTC. This translates into CASSDPGTGGYGYTF.

This chain uses TRBV11-2 with TRBJ2-5; the match to TRBD2 covers 11 bases. This CDR3 is 16 amino acids long. The germline CDR1 and CDR2 sequences are SGHAT and FQNNGV. Trimming at V came to 1 base and at J to 4 bases, leaving 5 bases not matched to a gene. The CDR3 nucleotides are TGTGCCAGCAGCTTAGGGCCTAGCGGGGGGACAGAGACCCAGTACTTC. Translated: CASSLGPSGGTETQYF.

The rearrangement joins TRBV3-1 (or the pseudogene TRBV3-2) to TRBJ1-2; no definite D call. CDR3 length: 17 residues. Trimming cost V 3 bases and J 4 bases, with 21 bases left between them. Germline V gives CDR1 LGHDT, CDR2 YNNKEL (reference sequence). The CDR3 coding sequence is TGTGCCAGCAGCCAGAGTCGGTGGCCGGGGTTAGTCTATGGCTACACCTTC. Its translation is CASSQSRWPGLVYGYTF.

This clone has just a few counts. V gene TRBV14 combines with J gene TRBJ1-2; D uncertain. V lost 4 bases and J 5 bases, leaving 11 bases between the germline ends. CDR1 and CDR2 from the germline V gene are SGHDN and FVKESK. The CDR3 loop spans 13 amino acids. The CDR3 DNA is TGTGCCAGCAGCCCTTTAACGGGGTATGGCTACACCTTC. Translation gives CASSPLTGYGYTF.